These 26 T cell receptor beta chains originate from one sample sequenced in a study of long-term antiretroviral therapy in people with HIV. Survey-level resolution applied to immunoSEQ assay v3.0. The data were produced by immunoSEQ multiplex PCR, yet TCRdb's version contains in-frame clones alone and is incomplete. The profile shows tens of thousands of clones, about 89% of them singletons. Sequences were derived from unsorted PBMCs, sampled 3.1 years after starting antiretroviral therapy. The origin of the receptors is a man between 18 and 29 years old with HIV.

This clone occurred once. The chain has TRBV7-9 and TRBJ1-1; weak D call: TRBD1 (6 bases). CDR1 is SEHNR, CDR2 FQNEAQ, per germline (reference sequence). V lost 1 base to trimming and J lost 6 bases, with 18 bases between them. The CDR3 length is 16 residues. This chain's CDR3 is CASSLGFGQSRAEAFF. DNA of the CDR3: TGTGCCAGCAGCTTAGGGTTTGGACAGTCGAGGGCTGAAGCTTTCTTT.

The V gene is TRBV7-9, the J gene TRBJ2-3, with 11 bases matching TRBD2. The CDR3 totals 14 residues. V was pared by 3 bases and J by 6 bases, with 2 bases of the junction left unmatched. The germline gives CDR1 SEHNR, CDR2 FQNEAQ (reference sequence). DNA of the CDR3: TGTGCCAGCAGCTTTCTAGCGGGAGGTGATACGCAGTATTTT. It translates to CASSFLAGGDTQYF.

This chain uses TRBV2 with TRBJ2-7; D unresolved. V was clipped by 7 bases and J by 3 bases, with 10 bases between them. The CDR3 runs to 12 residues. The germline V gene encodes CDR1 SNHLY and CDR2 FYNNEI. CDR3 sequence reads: CASIGVGYEQYF. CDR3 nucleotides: TGTGCCAGCATAGGAGTCGGCTACGAGCAGTACTTC.

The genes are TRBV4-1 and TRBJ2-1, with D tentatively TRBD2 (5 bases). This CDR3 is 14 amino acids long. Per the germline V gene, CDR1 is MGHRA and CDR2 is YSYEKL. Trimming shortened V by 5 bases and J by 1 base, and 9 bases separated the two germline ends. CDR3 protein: CASSFGLSYNEQFF. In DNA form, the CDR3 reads TGCGCCAGCAGCTTCGGACTTTCCTACAATGAGCAGTTCTTC.

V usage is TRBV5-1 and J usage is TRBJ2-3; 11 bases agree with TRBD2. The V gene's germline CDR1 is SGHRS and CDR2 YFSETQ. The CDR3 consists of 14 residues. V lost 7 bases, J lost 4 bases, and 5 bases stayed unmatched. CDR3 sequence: CASRSGGDADTQYF. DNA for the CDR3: TGCGCCAGCCGTAGCGGGGGGGATGCAGATACGCAGTATTTT. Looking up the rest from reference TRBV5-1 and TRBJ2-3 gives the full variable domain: KAGVTQTPRYLIKTRGQQVTLSCSPISGHRSVSWYQQTPGQGLQFLFEYFSETQRNKGNFPGRFSGRQFSNSRSEMNVSTLELGDSALYLCASRSGGDADTQYFGPGTRLTVL.

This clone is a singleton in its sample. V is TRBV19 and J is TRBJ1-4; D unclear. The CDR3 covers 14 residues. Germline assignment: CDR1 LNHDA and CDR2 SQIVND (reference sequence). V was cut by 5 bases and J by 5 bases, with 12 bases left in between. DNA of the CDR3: TGTGCCAGTAGTCTCGGGCAGGAGAATGAAAAACTGTTTTTT. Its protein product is CASSLGQENEKLFF.

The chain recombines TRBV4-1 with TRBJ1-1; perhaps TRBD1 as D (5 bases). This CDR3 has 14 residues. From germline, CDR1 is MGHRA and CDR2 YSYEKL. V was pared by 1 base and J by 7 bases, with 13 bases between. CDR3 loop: CASSQGQMIHEAFF. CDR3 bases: TGCGCCAGCAGCCAAGGACAGATGATTCATGAAGCTTTCTTT.

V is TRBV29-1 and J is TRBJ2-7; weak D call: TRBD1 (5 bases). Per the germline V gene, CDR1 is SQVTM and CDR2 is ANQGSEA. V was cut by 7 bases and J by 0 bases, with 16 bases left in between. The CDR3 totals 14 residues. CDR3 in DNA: TGCAGCGCGGCCCAGACAGAGAGCTCCTACGAGCAGTACTTC. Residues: CSAAQTESSYEQYF.

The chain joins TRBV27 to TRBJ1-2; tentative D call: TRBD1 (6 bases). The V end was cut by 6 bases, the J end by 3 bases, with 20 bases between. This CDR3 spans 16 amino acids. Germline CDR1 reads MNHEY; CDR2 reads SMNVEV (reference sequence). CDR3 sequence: CASRRIPGEEDYGYTF. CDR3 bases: TGTGCCAGCAGACGGATACCAGGGGAGGAAGACTATGGCTACACCTTC.

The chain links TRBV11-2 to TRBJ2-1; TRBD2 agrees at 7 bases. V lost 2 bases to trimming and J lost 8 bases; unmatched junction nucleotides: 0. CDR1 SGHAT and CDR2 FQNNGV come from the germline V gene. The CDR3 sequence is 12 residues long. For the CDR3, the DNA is TGTGCCAGCAGCTTACGGGGGGATGAGCAGTTCTTC. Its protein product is CASSLRGDEQFF.

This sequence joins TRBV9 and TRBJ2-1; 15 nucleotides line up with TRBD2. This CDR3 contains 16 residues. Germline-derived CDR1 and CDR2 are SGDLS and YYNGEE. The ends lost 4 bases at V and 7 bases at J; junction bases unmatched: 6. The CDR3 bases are TGTGCCAGCAGCTGGACGGGACTAGCGGGAGGAAATGAGCAGTTCTTC. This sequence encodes CASSWTGLAGGNEQFF.

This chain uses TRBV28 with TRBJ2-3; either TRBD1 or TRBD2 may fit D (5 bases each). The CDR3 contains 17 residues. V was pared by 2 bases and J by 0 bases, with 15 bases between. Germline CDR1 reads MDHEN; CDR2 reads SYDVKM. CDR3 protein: CASSLPPFGGSTDTQYF. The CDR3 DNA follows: TGTGCCAGCAGTTTACCCCCCTTTGGGGGTAGCACAGATACGCAGTATTTT.

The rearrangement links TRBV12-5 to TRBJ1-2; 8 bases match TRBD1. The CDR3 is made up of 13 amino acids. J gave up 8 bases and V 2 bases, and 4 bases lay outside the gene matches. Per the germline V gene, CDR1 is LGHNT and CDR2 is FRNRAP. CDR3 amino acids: CASGLPDRDGYTF. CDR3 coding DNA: TGTGCTAGTGGTTTGCCGGACAGGGACGGCTACACCTTC.

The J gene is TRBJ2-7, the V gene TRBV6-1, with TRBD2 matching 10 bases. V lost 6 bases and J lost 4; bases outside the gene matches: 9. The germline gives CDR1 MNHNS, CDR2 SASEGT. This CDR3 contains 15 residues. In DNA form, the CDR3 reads TGTGCCAGCAGCAATGGACTTAGCGGGAGGTACGAGCAGTACTTC. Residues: CASSNGLSGRYEQYF.

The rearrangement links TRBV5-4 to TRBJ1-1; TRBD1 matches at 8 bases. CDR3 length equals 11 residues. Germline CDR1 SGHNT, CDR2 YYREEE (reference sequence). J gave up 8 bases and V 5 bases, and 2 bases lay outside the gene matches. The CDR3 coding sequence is TGTGCCAGCAGGGGGACAGGAGAAGCTTTCTTT. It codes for CASRGTGEAFF. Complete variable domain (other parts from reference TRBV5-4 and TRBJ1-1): ETGVTQSPTHLIKTRGQQVTLRCSSQSGHNTVSWYQQALGQGPQFIFQYYREEENGRGNFPPRFSGLQFPNYSSELNVNALELDDSALYLCASRGTGEAFFGQGTRLTVV.

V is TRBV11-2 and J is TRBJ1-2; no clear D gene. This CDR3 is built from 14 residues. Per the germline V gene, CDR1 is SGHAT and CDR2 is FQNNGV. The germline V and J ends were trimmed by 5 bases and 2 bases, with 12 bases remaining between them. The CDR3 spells CASSLGWQNYGYTF. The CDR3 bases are TGTGCCAGCAGCCTAGGTTGGCAGAACTATGGCTACACCTTC. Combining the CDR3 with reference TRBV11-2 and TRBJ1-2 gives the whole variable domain EAGVAQSPRYKIIEKRQSVAFWCNPISGHATLYWYQQILGQGPKLLIQFQNNGVVDDSQLPKDRFSAERLKGVDSTLKIQPAKLEDSAVYLCASSLGWQNYGYTFGSGTRLTVV.

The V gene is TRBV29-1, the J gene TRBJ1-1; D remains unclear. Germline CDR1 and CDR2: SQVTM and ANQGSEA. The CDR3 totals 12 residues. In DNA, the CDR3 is TGCACCGCGGAGGAGGGGAACACTGAAGCTTTCTTT. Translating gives CTAEEGNTEAFF.

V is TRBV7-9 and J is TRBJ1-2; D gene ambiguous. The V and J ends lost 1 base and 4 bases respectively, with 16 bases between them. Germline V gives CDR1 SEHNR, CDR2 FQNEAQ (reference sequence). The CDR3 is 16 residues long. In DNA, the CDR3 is TGTGCCAGCAGCTTAGTCGGCCAGAAAACTTCCTATGGCTACACCTTC. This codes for CASSLVGQKTSYGYTF.

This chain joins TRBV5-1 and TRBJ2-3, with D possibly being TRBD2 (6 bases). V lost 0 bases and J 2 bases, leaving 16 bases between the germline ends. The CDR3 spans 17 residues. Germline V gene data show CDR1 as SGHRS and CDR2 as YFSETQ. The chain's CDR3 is CASSLDGIAVLTDTQYF. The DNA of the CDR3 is TGCGCCAGCAGCTTGGACGGGATAGCGGTCCTCACAGATACGCAGTATTTT. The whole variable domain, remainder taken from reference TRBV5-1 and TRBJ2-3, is KAGVTQTPRYLIKTRGQQVTLSCSPISGHRSVSWYQQTPGQGLQFLFEYFSETQRNKGNFPGRFSGRQFSNSRSEMNVSTLELGDSALYLCASSLDGIAVLTDTQYFGPGTRLTVL.

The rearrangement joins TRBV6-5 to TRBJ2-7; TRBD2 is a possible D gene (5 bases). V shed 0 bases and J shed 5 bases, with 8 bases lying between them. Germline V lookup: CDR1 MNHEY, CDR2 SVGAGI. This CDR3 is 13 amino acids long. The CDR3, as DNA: TGTGCCAGCAGTTACTCGAGAGGGAACGAGCAGTACTTC. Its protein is CASSYSRGNEQYF.

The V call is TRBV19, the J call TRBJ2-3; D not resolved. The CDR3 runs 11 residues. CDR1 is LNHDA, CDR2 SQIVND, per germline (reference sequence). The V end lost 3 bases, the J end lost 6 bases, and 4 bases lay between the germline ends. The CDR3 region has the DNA TGTGCCAGTAGTATCGCGGATACGCAGTATTTT. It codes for CASSIADTQYF.

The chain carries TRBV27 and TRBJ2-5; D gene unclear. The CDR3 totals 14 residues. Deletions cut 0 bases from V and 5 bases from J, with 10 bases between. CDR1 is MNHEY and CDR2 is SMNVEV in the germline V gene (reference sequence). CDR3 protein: CASSLSSSMETQYF. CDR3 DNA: TGTGCCAGCAGTTTATCGAGTAGTATGGAGACCCAGTACTTC.

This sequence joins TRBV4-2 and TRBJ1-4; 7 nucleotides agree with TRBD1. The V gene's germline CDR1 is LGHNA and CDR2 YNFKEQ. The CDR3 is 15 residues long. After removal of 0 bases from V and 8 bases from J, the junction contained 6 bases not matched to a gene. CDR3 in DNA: TGTGCCAGCAGCCAAGATACAGGGGAAGGAGAAAAACTGTTTTTT. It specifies CASSQDTGEGEKLFF.

The DNA of the CDR3 is TGTGCCACCCGGCGTACCGACTACGAGCAGTACTTC. Its protein is CATRRTDYEQYF. This rearrangement joins TRBV10-3 to TRBJ2-7; no clear D gene. CDR3 size: 12 residues. Trimming left V 10 bases short and J 3 bases short, with 13 bases between. The germline gives CDR1 ENHRY, CDR2 SYGVKD.

The CDR3 sequence: CASSLGGAEDTQYF. The CDR3 bases are TGTGCCAGCAGCTTAGGGGGGGCAGAGGATACGCAGTATTTT. The V and J genes are TRBV11-3 and TRBJ2-3, with D perhaps matching TRBD1 or TRBD2 (6 bases each). Germline CDR1 is SGHNT and CDR2 is YENEEA. The V end was cut by 1 base, the J end by 6 bases, with 11 bases between. The CDR3 runs to 14 residues.

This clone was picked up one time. The DNA for the CDR3 is TGTGCCAGCAGTTTGGTGGGGGCCTCCACAGATACGCAGTATTTT. Translated, it gives CASSLVGASTDTQYF. This sequence joins TRBV27 and TRBJ2-3; a weak D match, TRBD1 (6 bases). This CDR3 is built from 15 residues. V was cut by 3 bases and J by 2 bases, with 12 bases left in between. Germline CDR1 MNHEY, CDR2 SMNVEV (reference sequence).